The entry below describes one TCR beta chain. The antigen it recognizes is unknown. No per-base quality is available; no much larger clone lies one base away. To demonstrate the VDJtools post-analysis software, the study profiled TCR beta repertoires from the peripheral blood of about a dozen young patients with multiple sclerosis. The multiple sclerosis patients were children and adolescents between roughly 6 and 16 years of age. Spanning cysteine to phenylalanine, the CDR3 consists of 16 amino acids. The entry retains the CDR3 DNA only, 48 bases that are in frame from base 1. V and J are truncated by 0 bases and 0 bases respectively, leaving an intervening sequence of 12 bases. CDR1 is given as LNHNV and CDR2 as YYDKDF, both from the germline V gene (reference sequence). The source of the sample is a study of post-analysis software for immune sequencing data (dated by TCRdb to 2015 to 2017). A note on the overall study: Disease courses on record covered relapsing-remitting, secondary progressive and progressive-relapsing multiple sclerosis, though some patients had no subtype annotation. The multiple sclerosis patient repertoires were compared with about a dozen previously published healthy control repertoires from donors aged 6 to 25 years. A subset of samples was prepared in parallel using single-end sample barcoding, then pooled and co-amplified after Illumina adapter ligation.

Beyond this particular receptor, the publication reports: Significantly lower normalized Chao1 diversity was found in multiple sclerosis patients than in controls, suggesting substantial peripheral T-cell clonal expansion. Direct clustering with F measure showed strong co-clustering of samples prepared in the same batch, prompting a batch-effect correction. The multiple sclerosis patient group was slightly younger than the control group. Patients showed significantly higher frequencies than controls for several TRBV segments, among them TRBV5-6, TRBV5-1 and TRBV20-1.

Preparation of the library involved PCR. Sequenced on an Illumina HiSeq 2500. To reduce PCR and sequencing biases, unique molecular identifiers were incorporated into the TCR beta cDNA libraries. Per 1 to 10 million input T cells, around 500,000 cDNA molecules were obtained, such that each molecule approximated one T cell. The patient libraries were prepared and sequenced with the same protocol used for the earlier healthy control dataset. Samples belonging to the same batch were prepared together, multiplexed and sequenced on a shared HiSeq lane. Per the source publication's procedure: Raw barcoded reads were processed with MIGEC, and single-read molecular identifier groups were discarded before consensus assembly and CDR3 extraction. Clonotype tables were post-analysed with VDJtools, normalizing diversity by down-sampling all datasets to the smallest sample size. In repertoire overlap clustering, CDR3 amino acid sequences, but not nucleotide sequences, were matched to correct batch-related cross-sample contamination. TCRdb's own reprocessing of the public reads used fastp at Q25 and MiXCR and kept productive beta chains. Every distinct CDR3 protein forms one entry, paired with its most common genes and DNA. TCRdb, rather than the study authors, made the V and J calls. The sample yields fewer than 900,000 distinct CDR3 sequences; roughly 50% were counted once. In total, the top ten clones hold around 4.7% of the sample.

The receptor chain draws on TRBV15 and TRBJ2-7; too little of a D gene remains to name it. The TCR was taken from a girl aged 10-17 years with multiple sclerosis. The specimen was blood. The sequenced DNA is TGTGCCACCAGCAGAGATCGTGTGACAAACTCCTACGAGCAGTACTTC. This sequence encodes CATSRDRVTNSYEQYF.